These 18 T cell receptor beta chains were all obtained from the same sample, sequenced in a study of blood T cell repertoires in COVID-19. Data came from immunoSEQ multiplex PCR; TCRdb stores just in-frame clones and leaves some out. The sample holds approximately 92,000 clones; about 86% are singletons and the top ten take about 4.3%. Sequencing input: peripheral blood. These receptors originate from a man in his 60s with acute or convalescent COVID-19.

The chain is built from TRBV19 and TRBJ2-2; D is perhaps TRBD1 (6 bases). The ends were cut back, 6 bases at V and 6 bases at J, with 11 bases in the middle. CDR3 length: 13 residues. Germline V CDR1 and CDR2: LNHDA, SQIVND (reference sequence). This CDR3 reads CASSFGQSGELFF. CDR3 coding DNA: TGTGCCAGTAGCTTCGGACAGTCCGGGGAGCTGTTTTTT.

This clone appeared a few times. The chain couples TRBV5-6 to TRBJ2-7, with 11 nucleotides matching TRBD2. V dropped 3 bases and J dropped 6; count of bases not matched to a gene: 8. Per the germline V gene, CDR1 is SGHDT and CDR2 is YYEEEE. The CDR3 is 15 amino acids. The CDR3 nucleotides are TGTGCCAGCAGCTCGTTAGCGGGAGGGCCGGTCGAGCAGTACGTC. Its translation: CASSSLAGGPVEQYV.

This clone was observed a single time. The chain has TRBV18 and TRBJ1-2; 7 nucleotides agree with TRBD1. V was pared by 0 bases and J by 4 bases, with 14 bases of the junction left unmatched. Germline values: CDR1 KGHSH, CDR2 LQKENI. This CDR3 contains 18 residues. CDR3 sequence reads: CASSPPGTATLAGYGYTF. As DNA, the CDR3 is TGTGCCAGCTCACCACCCGGGACAGCAACTCTCGCTGGCTATGGCTACACCTTC.

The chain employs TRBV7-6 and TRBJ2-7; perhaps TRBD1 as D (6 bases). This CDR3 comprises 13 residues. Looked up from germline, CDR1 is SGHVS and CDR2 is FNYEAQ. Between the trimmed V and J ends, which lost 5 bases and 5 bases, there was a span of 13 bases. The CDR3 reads CASSPQQGHEQYV. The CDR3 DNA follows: TGTGCCAGCAGCCCGCAACAGGGACACGAGCAGTACGTC.

CDR3 amino acids: CASSSETSGSYNEQFF. The CDR3 DNA sequence: TGTGCCAGCAGTTCGGAGACTAGCGGGTCGTACAATGAGCAGTTCTTC. The chain joins TRBV6-5 to TRBJ2-1; 10 bases align to TRBD2. The germline V gene encodes CDR1 MNHEY and CDR2 SVGAGI. V was clipped by 4 bases and J by 4 bases; unmatched bases: 7. The CDR3 consists of 16 residues.

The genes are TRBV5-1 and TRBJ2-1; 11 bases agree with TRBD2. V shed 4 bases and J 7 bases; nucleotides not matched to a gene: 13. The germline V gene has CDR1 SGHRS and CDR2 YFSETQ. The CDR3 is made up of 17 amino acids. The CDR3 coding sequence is TGCGCCAGCAGCCCTTACTTTAGCGGGGGGGCCCAGAATGAGCAGTTCTTC. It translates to CASSPYFSGGAQNEQFF.

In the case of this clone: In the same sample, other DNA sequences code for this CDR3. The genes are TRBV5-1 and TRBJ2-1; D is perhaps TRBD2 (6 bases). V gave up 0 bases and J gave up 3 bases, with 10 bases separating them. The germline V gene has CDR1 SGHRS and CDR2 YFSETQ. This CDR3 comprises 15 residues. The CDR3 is CASSLAGDGYNEQFF. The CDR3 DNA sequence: TGCGCCAGCAGCTTGGCGGGAGACGGCTACAATGAGCAGTTCTTC.

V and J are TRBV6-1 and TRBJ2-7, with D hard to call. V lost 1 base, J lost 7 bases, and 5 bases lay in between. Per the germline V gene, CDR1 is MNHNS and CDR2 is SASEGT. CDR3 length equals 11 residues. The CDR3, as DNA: TGTGCCAGCAGTGAAGTCGGGGAGCAGTACTTC. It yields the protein CASSEVGEQYF.

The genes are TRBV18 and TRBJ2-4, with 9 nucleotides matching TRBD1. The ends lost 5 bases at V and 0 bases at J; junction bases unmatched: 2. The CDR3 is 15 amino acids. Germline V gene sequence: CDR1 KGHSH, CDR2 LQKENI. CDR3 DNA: TGTGCCAGCTCAGGACAGGGGATAGCCAAAAACATTCAGTACTTC. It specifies CASSGQGIAKNIQYF.

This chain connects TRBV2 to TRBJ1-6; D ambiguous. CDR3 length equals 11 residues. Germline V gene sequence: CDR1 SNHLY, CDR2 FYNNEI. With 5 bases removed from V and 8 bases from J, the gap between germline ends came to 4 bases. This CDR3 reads CASSLDSPLHF. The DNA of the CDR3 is TGTGCCAGCAGTCTAGATTCACCCCTCCACTTT. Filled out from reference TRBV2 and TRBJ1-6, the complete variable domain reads EPEVTQTPSHQVTQMGQEVILRCVPISNHLYFYWYRQILGQKVEFLVSFYNNEISEKSEIFDDQFSVERPDGSNFTLKIRSTKLEDSAMYFCASSLDSPLHFGNGTRLTVT.

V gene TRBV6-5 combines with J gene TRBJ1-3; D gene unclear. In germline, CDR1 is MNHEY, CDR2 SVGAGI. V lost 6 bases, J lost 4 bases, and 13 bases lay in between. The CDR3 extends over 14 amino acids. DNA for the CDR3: TGTGCCAGCAGCCGGGATCCCTTAGGAAACACCATATATTTT. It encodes CASSRDPLGNTIYF.

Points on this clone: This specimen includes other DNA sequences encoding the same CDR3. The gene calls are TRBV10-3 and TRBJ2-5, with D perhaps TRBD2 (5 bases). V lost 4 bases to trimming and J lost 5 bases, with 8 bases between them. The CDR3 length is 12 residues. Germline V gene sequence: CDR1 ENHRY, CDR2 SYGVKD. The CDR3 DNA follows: TGTGCCATCAGTGTCGGGGAGGAGACCCAGTACTTC. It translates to CAISVGEETQYF.

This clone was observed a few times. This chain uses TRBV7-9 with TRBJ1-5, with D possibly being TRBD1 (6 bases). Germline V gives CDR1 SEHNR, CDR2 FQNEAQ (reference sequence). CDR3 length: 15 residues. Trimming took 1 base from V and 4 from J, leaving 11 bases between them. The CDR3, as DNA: TGTGCCAGCAGCTTAGGGGACATTGGAAATCAGCCCCAGCATTTT. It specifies CASSLGDIGNQPQHF.

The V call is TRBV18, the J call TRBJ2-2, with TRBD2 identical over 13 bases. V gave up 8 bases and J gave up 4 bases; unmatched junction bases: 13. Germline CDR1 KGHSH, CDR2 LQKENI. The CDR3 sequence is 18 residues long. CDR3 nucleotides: TGTGCCAGCGCCTCCCGGACTAGCGGGAGTACGGGCACCGGGGAGCTGTTTTTT. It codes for CASASRTSGSTGTGELFF.

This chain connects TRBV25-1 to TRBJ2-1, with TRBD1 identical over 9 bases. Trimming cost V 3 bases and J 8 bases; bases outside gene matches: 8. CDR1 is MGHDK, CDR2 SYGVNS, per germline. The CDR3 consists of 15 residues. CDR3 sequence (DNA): TGTGCCAGCAGTGAGGGACAGGGTCTAGGGGATGAGCAGTTCTTC. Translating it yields CASSEGQGLGDEQFF.

CDR3 region: CASSSGQVSNQPQHF. CDR3 in DNA: TGTGCCAGCAGTTCGGGACAGGTTAGCAATCAGCCCCAGCATTTT. The chain employs TRBV28 and TRBJ1-5, with 8 nucleotides matching TRBD1. CDR3 length: 15 residues. Germline CDR1 and CDR2: MDHEN and SYDVKM. V was clipped by 4 bases and J by 0 bases; unmatched bases: 2. The entire variable domain, with the rest obtained from reference TRBV28 and TRBJ1-5, is as follows: DVKVTQSSRYLVKRTGEKVFLECVQDMDHENMFWYRQDPGLGLRLIYFSYDVKMKEKGDIPEGYSVSREKKERFSLILESASTNQTSMYLCASSSGQVSNQPQHFGDGTRLSIL.

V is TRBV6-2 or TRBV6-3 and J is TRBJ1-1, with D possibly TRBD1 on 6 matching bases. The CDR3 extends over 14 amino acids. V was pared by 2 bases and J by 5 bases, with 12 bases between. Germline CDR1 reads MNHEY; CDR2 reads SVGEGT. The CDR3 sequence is CASSYTGRGTEAFF. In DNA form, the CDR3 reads TGTGCCAGCAGTTACACAGGGCGGGGGACTGAAGCTTTCTTT.

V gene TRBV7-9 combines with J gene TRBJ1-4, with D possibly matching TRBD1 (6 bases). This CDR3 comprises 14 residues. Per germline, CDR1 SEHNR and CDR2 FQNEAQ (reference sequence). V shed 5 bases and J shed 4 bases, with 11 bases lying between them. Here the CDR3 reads CASSLGQYNEKLFF. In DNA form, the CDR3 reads TGTGCCAGCAGCCTCGGACAGTATAATGAAAAACTGTTTTTT. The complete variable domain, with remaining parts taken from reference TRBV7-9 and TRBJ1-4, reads DTGVSQNPRHKITKRGQNVTFRCDPISEHNRLYWYRQTLGQGPEFLTYFQNEAQLEKSRLLSDRFSAERPKGSFSTLEIQRTEQGDSAMYLCASSLGQYNEKLFFGSGTQLSVL.